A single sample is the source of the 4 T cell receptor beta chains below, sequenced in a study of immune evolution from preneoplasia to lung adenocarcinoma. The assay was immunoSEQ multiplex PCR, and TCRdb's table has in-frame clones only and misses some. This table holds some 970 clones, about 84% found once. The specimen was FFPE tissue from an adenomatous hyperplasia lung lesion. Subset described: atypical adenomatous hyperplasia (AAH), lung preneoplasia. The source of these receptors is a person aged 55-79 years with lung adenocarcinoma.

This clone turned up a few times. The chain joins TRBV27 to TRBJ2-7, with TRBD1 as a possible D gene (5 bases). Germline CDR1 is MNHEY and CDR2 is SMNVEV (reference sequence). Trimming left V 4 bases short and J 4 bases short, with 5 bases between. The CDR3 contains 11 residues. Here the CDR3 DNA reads TGTGCCAGCAGTTCAGGGTACGAGCAGTACTTC. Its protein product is CASSSGYEQYF.

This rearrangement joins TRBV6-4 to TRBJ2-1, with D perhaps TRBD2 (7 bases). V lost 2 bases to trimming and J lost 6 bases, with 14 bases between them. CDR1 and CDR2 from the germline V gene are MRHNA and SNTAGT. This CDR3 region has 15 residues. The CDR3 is CASSDRAGAGNEQFF. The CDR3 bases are TGTGCCAGCAGTGACAGGGCGGGGGCAGGCAATGAGCAGTTCTTC.

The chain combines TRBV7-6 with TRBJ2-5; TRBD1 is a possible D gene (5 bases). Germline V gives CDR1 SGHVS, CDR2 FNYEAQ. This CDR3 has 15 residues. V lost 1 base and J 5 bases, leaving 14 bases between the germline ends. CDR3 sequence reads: CASSLVGGAGETQYF. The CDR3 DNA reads TGTGCCAGCAGCTTAGTGGGTGGGGCAGGGGAGACCCAGTACTTC.

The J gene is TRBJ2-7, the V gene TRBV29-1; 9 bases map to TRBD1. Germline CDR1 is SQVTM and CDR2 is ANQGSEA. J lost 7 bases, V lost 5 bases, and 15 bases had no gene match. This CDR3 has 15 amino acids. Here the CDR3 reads CSVTPPGQGSREQYF. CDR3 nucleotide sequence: TGCAGCGTTACACCCCCGGGACAGGGTTCGAGGGAGCAGTACTTC.